This T cell receptor (beta chain) appears in the sequencing data of a study of cytomegalovirus exposure and HLA in healthy donors. Whole-study findings and limits: Reportedly, cytomegalovirus status was diagnosed with high sensitivity and specificity. A missense DCLRE1C variant was associated with V- and J-gene trimming of TCR beta chains in a later analysis, and an independent cohort replicated the association.

Germline CDR1 is SGHDN and CDR2 is FVKESK. The CDR3 spans 13 residues. Trimming pared 2 bases from V and 6 bases from J, leaving 8 bases between. This clone was detected once. Its antigen is currently unknown. Primers for the PCR totalled 60 Vbeta and 13 Jbeta. Original methodology: In a later analysis, the count reached about 80 million unique TCR beta chains, with 9 million to 11 million shared. The repertoire was sequenced with immunoSEQ multiplex PCR; TCRdb's copy has only in-frame clones and lacks some. V, J and clone size derive from that table, while D and trimming were established from the DNA sequence. This table holds 180,000 or so clones, over 80% found once.

The gene calls are TRBV14 and TRBJ2-1; D not certain. This clonotype was sampled from a girl between 10 and 17 years old in good health and CMV-seropositive. The sample comprised PBMCs. The DNA of the CDR3 is TGTGCCAGCAGCCAATCACTCTCCAATGAGCAGTTCTTC. Amino acid sequence: CASSQSLSNEQFF. The whole variable domain, filled in from reference TRBV14 and TRBJ2-1, reads EAGVTQFPSHSVIEKGQTVTLRCDPISGHDNLYWYRRVMGKEIKFLLHFVKESKQDESGMPNNRFLAERTGGTYSTLKVQPAELEDSGVYFCASSQSLSNEQFFGPGTRLTVL.